Following are 28 T cell receptor beta chains from one sample sequenced in a study of a mutant IDH1 vaccine in newly diagnosed glioma. As for time point: baseline, week 1 (first vaccination visit). Specified treatment: pre-vaccination baseline after standard-of-care therapy. Assay used: immunoSEQ multiplex PCR; TCRdb lists only in-frame clones, some missing. Among 40,000 or so clones listed, roughly 78% were seen once. The source was PBMCs, collected from a glioma patient treated with radiotherapy, temozolomide or both. The receptors were sampled from a man in his forties or fifties with glioma. Some clones in this sample may be carry-over from other donors' samples.

There are a few counts of this clone. The genes are TRBV5-6 and TRBJ1-6; the D is unclear. Trimming shortened V by 2 bases and J by 1 base, and 13 bases separated the two germline ends. The CDR3 extends over 17 amino acids. The germline V gene has CDR1 SGHDT and CDR2 YYEEEE. Here the CDR3 reads CASSFGLAGSYNSPLHF. CDR3 nucleotides: TGTGCCAGCAGCTTTGGGTTAGCAGGATCCTATAATTCACCCCTCCACTTT.

The chain uses TRBV5-1 and TRBJ2-1, with 15 bases identical to TRBD2. V dropped 4 bases and J dropped 2; count of bases not matched to a gene: 7. Germline V gene sequence: CDR1 SGHRS, CDR2 YFSETQ. This CDR3 has 18 residues. The CDR3 coding sequence is TGCGCCAGCAGCATCGGGACTAGCGGGGGGTCAGCCTACAATGAGCAGTTCTTC. Translating gives CASSIGTSGGSAYNEQFF.

This chain joins TRBV9 and TRBJ1-2; D remains unclear. V was clipped by 0 bases and J by 2 bases, with 11 bases between them. The CDR3 has 15 amino acids. The germline V gene encodes CDR1 SGDLS and CDR2 YYNGEE. This CDR3 reads CASSVAPDQNYGYTF. CDR3 in DNA: TGTGCCAGCAGCGTAGCCCCGGACCAGAACTATGGCTACACCTTC.

This chain joins TRBV5-1 and TRBJ2-1, with D possibly being TRBD1 or TRBD2 (5 bases each). This CDR3 region has 16 residues. Trimming shortened V by 4 bases and J by 5 bases, and 19 bases separated the two germline ends. Germline loops: CDR1 SGHRS, CDR2 YFSETQ. The CDR3 DNA reads as TGCGCCAGCAGCACCGGATGGGGGTTGAGCAACAATGAGCAGTTCTTC. It encodes CASSTGWGLSNNEQFF.

This clone was counted a single time. CDR3 in amino acids: CASNSRAPNRHEQYF. In nucleotides, the CDR3 is TGTGCCAGCAACAGCCGGGCCCCGAACAGACACGAGCAGTACTTC. The rearrangement links TRBV6-1 to TRBJ2-7; D gene uncertain. Germline V gene lookup returns CDR1 MNHNS and CDR2 SASEGT. This CDR3 region has 15 residues. The V gene lost 7 bases and the J gene lost 5 bases, with 21 bases spanning the gap.

The chain has TRBV7-8 and TRBJ1-6, with D possibly TRBD1 on 5 matching bases. Per the germline V gene, CDR1 is SGHVS and CDR2 is FQNEAQ. The CDR3 loop spans 17 amino acids. Trimming stripped 5 bases from V and 9 bases from J, with 23 bases between. DNA for the CDR3: TGTGCCAGCAGCGAATTGCGGGACCGCCTTGGTGCTTCACCCCTCCACTTT. Amino acids: CASSELRDRLGASPLHF.

The chain is built from TRBV5-1 and TRBJ2-2, with D hard to call. The CDR3 covers 15 residues. Germline V gene sequence: CDR1 SGHRS, CDR2 YFSETQ. V was shortened by 1 base and J by 0 bases, with 7 bases between the two germline ends. In DNA form, the CDR3 reads TGCGCCAGCAGCTTGAGGGCAGCGAACACCGGGGAGCTGTTTTTT. It is translated as CASSLRAANTGELFF.

A few counts support this clone. This rearrangement joins TRBV30 to TRBJ1-1, with D possibly being TRBD1 (5 bases). Germline CDR1 and CDR2: GTSNPN and SVGIG (reference sequence). V was cut by 5 bases and J by 0 bases, with 16 bases left in between. This CDR3 contains 15 residues. The CDR3 loop is CAWAGRGSVNTEAFF. The CDR3 DNA reads as TGTGCCTGGGCAGGACGGGGCTCGGTGAACACTGAAGCTTTCTTT.

This clone was observed a handful of times. The gene calls are TRBV6-1 and TRBJ2-3; 14 bases are a match to TRBD2. The ends lost 3 bases at V and 6 bases at J; junction bases unmatched: 2. Germline V lookup: CDR1 MNHNS, CDR2 SASEGT. CDR3 length: 15 residues. CDR3 protein: CASSETSGGADTQYF. The CDR3 bases are TGTGCCAGCAGTGAGACTAGCGGGGGGGCCGATACGCAGTATTTT.

This clone has just one count. This chain connects TRBV7-9 to TRBJ2-3; D may correspond to TRBD1 or TRBD2 (5 bases each). Per the germline V gene, CDR1 is SEHNR and CDR2 is FQNEAQ (reference sequence). V gave up 3 bases and J gave up 0 bases, with 7 bases separating them. The CDR3 sequence is 14 residues long. CDR3 residues: CASSLWGSTDTQYF. CDR3 DNA: TGTGCCAGCAGCTTGTGGGGGAGCACAGATACGCAGTATTTT.

This chain links TRBV4-2 with TRBJ1-6; D gene ambiguous. Trimming took 1 base from V and 9 from J, leaving 10 bases between them. CDR1 and CDR2 (germline): LGHNA, YNFKEQ. There are 14 residues in the CDR3. The CDR3 sequence: CASSQALSGSPLHF. CDR3 bases: TGTGCCAGCAGCCAAGCTCTAAGCGGTTCACCCCTCCACTTT.

V is TRBV11-2 and J is TRBJ2-3; TRBD2 aligns across 7 bases. V trimming: 0 bases; J trimming: 4 bases; junction bases outside the gene matches: 13. From germline, CDR1 is SGHAT and CDR2 FQNNGV. The CDR3 contains 18 residues. DNA of the CDR3: TGTGCCAGCAGCTTAGATCAATTCCGGGGGGATACACCAGATACGCAGTATTTT. Protein sequence: CASSLDQFRGDTPDTQYF.

The genes are TRBV9 and TRBJ2-1; 13 bases fit TRBD2. The V and J ends lost 4 bases and 10 bases, in that order; junction bases with no gene match: 8. This CDR3 spans 15 amino acids. From germline, CDR1 is SGDLS and CDR2 YYNGEE. The CDR3 region has the DNA TGTGCCAGCAGCCCACTAGCGGGGGGGCCAGGAGAGCAGTTCTTC. Translating gives CASSPLAGGPGEQFF.

The gene calls are TRBV9 and TRBJ2-3, with 8 positions matching TRBD2. This CDR3 contains 17 residues. Trimming took 0 bases from V and 5 from J; bases not matched to a gene: 11. The V gene's germline CDR1 is SGDLS and CDR2 YYNGEE. The CDR3 nucleotides read TGTGCCAGCAGCGTAGGCTGGGGCCGGGGGGGTTTAGATACGCAGTATTTT. This codes for CASSVGWGRGGLDTQYF.

This chain uses TRBV5-6 with TRBJ2-7, with TRBD1 identical over 7 bases. Germline CDR1 and CDR2: SGHDT and YYEEEE. The CDR3 loop spans 15 amino acids. With 4 bases clipped from V and 3 bases from J, the junction kept 10 bases outside the gene matches. Here the CDR3 DNA reads TGTGCCAGCAGCCTCAAGACAGGGTGGAGCTACGAGCAGTACTTC. It encodes CASSLKTGWSYEQYF.

By share of the sample, this clone is medium-sized. The V and J genes are TRBV6-4 and TRBJ1-1, with D perhaps matching TRBD1 (5 bases). Trimming removed 6 bases at V and 2 bases at J, with 16 bases between. This CDR3 is built from 15 residues. Germline V CDR1 and CDR2: MRHNA, SNTAGT. This CDR3 is CASSLGYQGNTEAFF. Written as DNA, the CDR3 is TGTGCCAGCAGCTTAGGGTATCAGGGCAACACTGAAGCTTTCTTT.

The rearrangement joins TRBV2 to TRBJ1-3, with 10 bases matching TRBD1. Germline-derived CDR1 and CDR2 are SNHLY and FYNNEI. The ends lost 6 bases at V and 3 bases at J; junction bases unmatched: 2. The CDR3 is made up of 14 amino acids. CDR3 in DNA: TGTGCCAGCAGGGGACAGGGGAATGGAAACACCATATATTTT. Protein product: CASRGQGNGNTIYF.

This chain uses TRBV20-1 with TRBJ2-1; no reliable D call. Germline loops: CDR1 DFQATT, CDR2 SNEGSKA (reference sequence). The CDR3 is made up of 11 amino acids. The V gene lost 6 bases and the J gene lost 13 bases, with 16 bases spanning the gap. The chain's CDR3 is CSALLGVSQFF. The DNA for the CDR3 is TGCAGTGCGCTTCTAGGAGTCTCCCAGTTCTTC.

The V and J genes are TRBV5-1 and TRBJ1-2; no reliable D call. Germline V lookup: CDR1 SGHRS, CDR2 YFSETQ. The CDR3 is 13 amino acids. V shed 3 bases and J shed 0 bases, with 6 bases lying between them. CDR3 amino acids: CASSSTANYGYTF. DNA of the CDR3: TGCGCCAGCAGCTCGACGGCTAACTATGGCTACACCTTC.

The rearrangement uses TRBV28 and TRBJ1-4; the match to TRBD1 covers 7 bases. There are 14 residues in the CDR3. The J segment lost 5 bases and the V segment lost 3 bases, leaving 3 bases of the junction unmatched. Germline V CDR1 and CDR2: MDHEN, SYDVKM. DNA of the CDR3: TGTGCCAGCAGTTTTGCAGGGGGGAATGAAAAACTGTTTTTT. Amino acids: CASSFAGGNEKLFF.

V usage is TRBV6-5 and J usage is TRBJ1-1; D is unresolved. Germline CDR1 and CDR2: MNHEY and SVGAGI. This CDR3 has 14 amino acids. With 5 bases removed from V and 1 base from J, the gap between germline ends came to 11 bases. This CDR3 is CASSRTEGNTEAFF. CDR3 DNA: TGTGCCAGCAGTCGCACGGAGGGGAACACTGAAGCTTTCTTT.

This clone was seen once. This chain uses TRBV6-4 with TRBJ1-1, with 7 nucleotides matching TRBD1. Trimming at V came to 11 bases and at J to 11 bases, leaving 14 bases not matched to a gene. Germline CDR1 reads MRHNA; CDR2 reads SNTAGT. This CDR3 has 12 amino acids. CDR3 coding DNA: TGTGCCGGCCGAACGGAGGGGGCTGGGGCTTTCTTT. It encodes CAGRTEGAGAFF.

This clone came up once. The V gene is TRBV13, the J gene TRBJ2-7, with 7 nucleotides matching TRBD2. Germline V gives CDR1 PRHDT, CDR2 FYEKMQ (reference sequence). The CDR3 is 16 residues long. The trim removed 0 bases at V and 4 bases at J, leaving 9 bases unmatched. CDR3 DNA sequence: TGTGCCAGCAGCTTAGGGGCGGGGGTGGTGCGTTACGAGCAGTACTTC. Protein: CASSLGAGVVRYEQYF.

The CDR3 bases are TGTGCCATCAGTGAATGGGTAGGGAATCAGCCCCAGCATTTT. Its translation is CAISEWVGNQPQHF. V is TRBV10-3 and J is TRBJ1-5; no definite D call. The CDR3 contains 14 residues. Germline values: CDR1 ENHRY, CDR2 SYGVKD. V was shortened by 3 bases and J by 4 bases, with 10 bases between the two germline ends.

The chain is built from TRBV19 and TRBJ1-1, with a tentative D call TRBD1 (6 bases). The V gene lost 2 bases and the J gene lost 8 bases, with 15 bases spanning the gap. CDR3 size: 14 residues. CDR1 is LNHDA, CDR2 SQIVND, per germline (reference sequence). CDR3 loop: CASSIKWTALEAFF. CDR3 nucleotides: TGTGCCAGTAGTATAAAGTGGACAGCCCTGGAAGCTTTCTTT.

The CDR3, as DNA: TGTGCCAGCAGCCCACGGGACAGGGGGCCGGGCTACACCTTC. Its protein is CASSPRDRGPGYTF. This chain connects TRBV6-5 to TRBJ1-2, with 12 bases matching TRBD1. Germline CDR1 MNHEY, CDR2 SVGAGI. V lost 6 bases, J lost 8 bases, and 7 bases stayed unmatched. The CDR3 has 14 residues.

The rearrangement joins TRBV6-5 to TRBJ1-4, with TRBD1 matching 9 bases. Per germline, CDR1 MNHEY and CDR2 SVGAGI. The junction had 9 bases not matched to a gene; V was cut back by 5 bases and J by 8 bases. CDR3 length: 15 amino acids. CDR3 protein: CASSTMGQGDEKLFF. CDR3 sequence (DNA): TGTGCCAGCAGTACCATGGGACAGGGTGACGAAAAACTGTTTTTT.

This clone was picked up a small number of times. The chain joins TRBV18 to TRBJ2-5, with D unclear. Trimming removed 6 bases at V and 2 bases at J, with 7 bases between. CDR1 and CDR2 from the germline V gene are KGHSH and LQKENI. The length of the CDR3 is 12 residues. The DNA of the CDR3 is TGTGCCAGCTCCCGTCCTCAAGAGACCCAGTACTTC. It translates to CASSRPQETQYF.